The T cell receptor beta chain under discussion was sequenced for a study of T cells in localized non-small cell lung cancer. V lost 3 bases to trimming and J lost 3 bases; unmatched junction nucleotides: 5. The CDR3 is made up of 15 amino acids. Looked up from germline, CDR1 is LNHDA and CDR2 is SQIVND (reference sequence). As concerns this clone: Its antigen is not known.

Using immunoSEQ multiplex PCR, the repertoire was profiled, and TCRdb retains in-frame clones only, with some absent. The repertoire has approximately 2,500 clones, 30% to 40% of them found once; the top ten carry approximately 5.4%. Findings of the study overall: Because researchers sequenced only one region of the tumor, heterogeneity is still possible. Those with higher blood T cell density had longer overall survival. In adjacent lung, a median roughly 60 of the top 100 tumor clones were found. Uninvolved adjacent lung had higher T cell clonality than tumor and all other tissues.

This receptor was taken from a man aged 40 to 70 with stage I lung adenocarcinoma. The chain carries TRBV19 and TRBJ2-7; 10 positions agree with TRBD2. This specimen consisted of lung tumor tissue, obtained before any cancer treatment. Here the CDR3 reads CASSIQSSGSYEQYF. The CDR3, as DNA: TGTGCCAGTAGTATTCAGTCTAGCGGGAGCTACGAGCAGTACTTC.